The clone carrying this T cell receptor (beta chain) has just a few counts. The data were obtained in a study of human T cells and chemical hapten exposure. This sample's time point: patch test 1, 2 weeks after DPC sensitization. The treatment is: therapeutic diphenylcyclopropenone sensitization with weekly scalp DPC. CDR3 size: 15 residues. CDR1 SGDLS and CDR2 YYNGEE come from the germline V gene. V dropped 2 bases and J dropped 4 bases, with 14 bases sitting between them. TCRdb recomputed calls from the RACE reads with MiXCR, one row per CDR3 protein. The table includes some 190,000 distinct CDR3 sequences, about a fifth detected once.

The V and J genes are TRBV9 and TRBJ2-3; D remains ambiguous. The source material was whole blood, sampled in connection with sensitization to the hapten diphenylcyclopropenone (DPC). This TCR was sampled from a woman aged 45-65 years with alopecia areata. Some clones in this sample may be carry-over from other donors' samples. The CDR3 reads CASSVTGISADTQYF. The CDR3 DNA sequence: TGTGCCAGCAGCGTCACGGGCATTTCGGCAGATACGCAGTATTTT.